This T cell receptor (beta chain) was observed in a study of identical twins. Study-level points and caveats: Low generation probability was overrepresented in out-of-frame alpha sequences shared by twins. Models came in too low on out-of-frame TCR alpha sharing in monozygotic twins. The degree of excess twin sharing was weaker in beta out-of-frame sequences.

Each cDNA held unique molecular identifiers, and template switching gave it a universal primer site. TCRdb recomputed calls from the 5' RACE reads with MiXCR, one row per CDR3 protein. The sample comprises some 1,600,000 distinct CDR3 sequences, about 32% of which are singletons, and 0.25% to 0.3% rests with the top ten. Of note for this clonotype: The antigen remains undetermined.

Germline V gives CDR1 MNHNS, CDR2 SASEGT. The CDR3 is 15 amino acids. V dropped 5 bases and J dropped 2; count of bases not matched to a gene: 4. The receptor's source is a newborn girl in good health. Sequencing input: cord blood. This chain uses TRBV6-1 with TRBJ2-3, with 10 bases lining up with TRBD2. The CDR3 DNA reads TGTGCCAGCAGTCTGACTAGCGGGCTCACAGATACGCAGTATTTT. Residues: CASSLTSGLTDTQYF.